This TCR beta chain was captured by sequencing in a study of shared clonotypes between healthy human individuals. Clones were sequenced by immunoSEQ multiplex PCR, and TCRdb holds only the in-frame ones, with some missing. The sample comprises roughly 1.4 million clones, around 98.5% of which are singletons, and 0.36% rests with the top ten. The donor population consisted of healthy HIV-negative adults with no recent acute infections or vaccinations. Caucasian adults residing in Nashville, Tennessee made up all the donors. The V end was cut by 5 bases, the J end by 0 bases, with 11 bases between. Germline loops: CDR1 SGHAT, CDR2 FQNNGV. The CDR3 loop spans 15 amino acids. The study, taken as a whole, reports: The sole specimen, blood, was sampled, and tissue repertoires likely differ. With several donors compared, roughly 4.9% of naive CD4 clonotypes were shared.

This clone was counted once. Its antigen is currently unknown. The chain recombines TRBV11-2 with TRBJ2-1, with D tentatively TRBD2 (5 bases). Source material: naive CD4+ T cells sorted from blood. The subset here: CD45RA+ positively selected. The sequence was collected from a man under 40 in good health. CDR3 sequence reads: CASSARTGSYNEQFF. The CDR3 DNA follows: TGTGCCAGCAGCGCTAGGACTGGCTCCTACAATGAGCAGTTCTTC. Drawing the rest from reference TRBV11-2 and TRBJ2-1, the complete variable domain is EAGVAQSPRYKIIEKRQSVAFWCNPISGHATLYWYQQILGQGPKLLIQFQNNGVVDDSQLPKDRFSAERLKGVDSTLKIQPAKLEDSAVYLCASSARTGSYNEQFFGPGTRLTVL.